This TCR beta chain comes out of a study of blood T cells in healthy people across ages. General observations from the study: The study regarded diversity estimates from one million T cells as underestimates. Aged donors had fewer naive CD4+ cells and lower diversity than long-lived donors.

This clonotype appeared a few times. No antigen is known for it. Using a J-beta primer mix together with a sample-barcoded 5' primer, a second PCR was run for about 6 to 11 cycles. Each cDNA was tagged by a template-switch adaptor containing 12 random nucleotides. TCRdb processed the 5' RACE reads anew with MiXCR; each CDR3 protein has one entry. The table lists about 1.8 million distinct CDR3 sequences, less than 50% of them singletons. Total RNA extracted from each sample amounted to at least 6 micrograms. The CDR3 has 15 amino acids. Germline-derived CDR1 and CDR2 are LNHDA and SQIVND (reference sequence). With V trimmed by 4 bases and J by 3 bases, 1 base remained unmatched.

The genes are TRBV19 and TRBJ1-6; 9 nucleotides agree with TRBD1. This TCR was sampled from a woman aged 35 to 49 in good health. The sequenced sample consisted of blood. The CDR3 spells CASSTGQGYNSPLHF. Written as DNA, the CDR3 is TGTGCCAGTAGTACGGGACAGGGCTATAATTCACCCCTCCACTTT. Complete variable domain (other parts from reference TRBV19 and TRBJ1-6): DGGITQSPKYLFRKEGQNVTLSCEQNLNHDAMYWYRQDPGQGLRLIYYSQIVNDFQKGDIAEGYSVSREKKESFPLTVTSAQKNPTAFYLCASSTGQGYNSPLHFGNGTRLTVT.